A selection of T cell receptor beta chains follows, all from one sample in a study of pediatric ulcerative colitis. The assay was immunoSEQ multiplex PCR, and TCRdb's table has in-frame clones only and misses some. Of approximately 17,000 clones detected, more than 75% appear once; the ten largest clones hold 6% to 9.5%. Sequenced material: gut tissue. The receptors derive from a boy between 10 and 17 years old who was a control in a study of pediatric ulcerative colitis. CDR3s include the opening cysteine and the closing phenylalanine or tryptophan. D genes are given only for firm matches. A row's size may be missing; if present it is once, few, many or a size class.

clone_size | d_call | j_call | v_call | cdr3_nt | cdr3_aa
NA | TRBD2 | TRBJ2-1 | TRBV18 | TGTGCCAGCTCACCAGGACTAGCGGGGGGATCCGTCAATGAGCAGTTCTTC | CASSPGLAGGSVNEQFF
NA | TRBD2 | TRBJ2-1 | TRBV5-1 | TGCGCCAGCAGCAGTCTAGCGGGAGGGCCTTATGAGCAGTTCTTC | CASSSLAGGPYEQFF
NA | TRBD1 | TRBJ1-2 | TRBV18 | TGTGCCAGCTCACCTACTCCGCAGGGGGACAGTAACTATGGCTACACCTTC | CASSPTPQGDSNYGYTF
NA | NA | TRBJ2-3 | TRBV29-1 | TGCAGCGTATCGGGGGCAGGGTGGGGAGATACGCAGTATTTT | CSVSGAGWGDTQYF
NA | NA | TRBJ1-5 | TRBV10-2 | TGCGCCAGCAGTGAGGAGCACAATCAGCCCCAGCATTTT | CASSEEHNQPQHF
NA | NA | TRBJ1-1 | TRBV10-3 | TGTGCCATCAGCTACAGGGCCTGGAACACTGAAGCTTTCTTT | CAISYRAWNTEAFF
NA | NA | TRBJ2-2 | TRBV7-3 | TGTGCCAGCAGCTTAAGTAGCGATGGCGGGGAGCTGTTTTTT | CASSLSSDGGELFF
NA | NA | TRBJ2-3 | TRBV27 | TGTGCCAGCAGTTTCGGCAGCTTCACAGATACGCAGTATTTT | CASSFGSFTDTQYF
NA | NA | TRBJ2-3 | TRBV6-1 | TGTGCCAGCAACCGACAGGGCACAGATACGCAGTATTTT | CASNRQGTDTQYF
NA | TRBD2 | TRBJ2-3 | TRBV7-2 | TGTGCCAGCAGCACCCTCGTTCTAGCGGGGGGGCGCGGGGATACGCAGTATTTT | CASSTLVLAGGRGDTQYF
few | NA | TRBJ2-2 | TRBV5-1 | TGCGCCAGCAGCTTGGAGAATCGGGGGGCCGGCGGGGAGCTGTTTTTT | CASSLENRGAGGELFF
NA | NA | TRBJ2-7 | TRBV9 | TGTGCCAGCAGCGTCTTCCCTAGCGACGAGCAGTACTTC | CASSVFPSDEQYF
NA | TRBD1 | TRBJ2-2 | TRBV7-9 | TGTGCCAGCAGCTCCCTCCTTGACAGGGCGACCGGGGAGCTGTTTTTT | CASSSLLDRATGELFF
NA | TRBD1 | TRBJ1-2 | TRBV27 | TGTGCCAGCAGTTTATCATTGGACAGGCCTTTACGATACACCTTC | CASSLSLDRPLRYTF
NA | NA | TRBJ1-3 | TRBV18 | TGTGCCAGCTCACCAGGCTCCGGGGGAAACACCATATATTTT | CASSPGSGGNTIYF
NA | NA | TRBJ2-7 | TRBV29-1 | TGCAGCGTTGAAGATCAGGGGGGCTACGCCGTTAACGAGCAGTACTTC | CSVEDQGGYAVNEQYF
NA | NA | TRBJ1-4 | TRBV11-2 | TGTGCCAGCAGCACCGTTAGGGGCTATAATGAAAAACTGTTTTTT | CASSTVRGYNEKLFF
NA | NA | TRBJ1-1 | TRBV7-2 | TGTGCCAGCAGCTTAGATGGGGGCGAATTGAACACTGAAGCTTTCTTT | CASSLDGGELNTEAFF
few | TRBD2 | TRBJ2-7 | TRBV7-8 | TGTGCCAGCAGCCTGTCGGGGGGGGATATCTACGAGCAGTACTTC | CASSLSGGDIYEQYF
NA | TRBD2 | TRBJ2-1 | TRBV7-9 | TGTGCCAGCAGCCGAAGCGGGGGGAACAATGAGCAGTTCTTC | CASSRSGGNNEQFF
NA | TRBD1 | TRBJ1-1 | TRBV19 | TGTGCCAGCCGTTACAGGGGCACTGAAGCTTTCTTT | CASRYRGTEAFF
NA | NA | TRBJ1-5 | TRBV27 | TGTGCCAGCAGTTCTATTGGCGATCAGCCCCAGCATTTT | CASSSIGDQPQHF
NA | TRBD2 | TRBJ2-7 | TRBV5-5 | TGTGCCAGCAGCTTGGATAGCGGGCGATACTCCTACGAGCAGTACTTC | CASSLDSGRYSYEQYF
NA | TRBD1 | TRBJ1-2 | TRBV6-5 | TGTGCCAGCAGTAACCCCGGTCAGGGGGCTTACGGCTACACCTTC | CASSNPGQGAYGYTF
few | TRBD1 | TRBJ2-7 | TRBV5-6 | TGTGCCAGCAGACCGACAGGGGGAGCCTACGAGCAGTACTTC | CASRPTGGAYEQYF
NA | TRBD2 | TRBJ2-5 | TRBV11-2 | TGTGCCAGCAGCTCCCGACTAGCGGGGGACCAAGAGACCCAGTACTTC | CASSSRLAGDQETQYF
NA | NA | TRBJ2-3 | TRBV10-1 | TGCGCCAGCAGGTCTAGCGGCACAGATACGCAGTATTTT | CASRSSGTDTQYF
NA | TRBD1 | TRBJ1-2 | TRBV2 | TGTGCCAGCAGATGGGACAGCAACACATATGGCTACACCTTC | CASRWDSNTYGYTF
NA | NA | TRBJ2-5 | TRBV19 | TGTGCCAGTAACAACCCTAGGACAGCCGAAGAGACCCAGTACTTC | CASNNPRTAEETQYF
NA | NA | TRBJ2-1 | TRBV2 | TGTGCCAGCAGTTCAAGGGGCGGTGACAATGAGCAGTTCTTC | CASSSRGGDNEQFF
NA | TRBD2 | TRBJ2-2 | TRBV19 | TGTGCCAGTAGTGTGCTAGCGGGAAGGAGGGTGAACACCGGGGAGCTGTTTTTT | CASSVLAGRRVNTGELFF
NA | TRBD2 | TRBJ2-1 | TRBV18 | TGTGCCAGCTCAACAACTAGCGGGGCCTACAATGAGCAGTTCTTC | CASSTTSGAYNEQFF
NA | NA | TRBJ2-3 | TRBV6-5 | TGTGCCAGCACGAAGGCAGATACGCAGTATTTT | CASTKADTQYF
few | NA | TRBJ2-3 | TRBV2 | TGTGCCAGCACAAAAGGGGCAGATACGCAGTATTTT | CASTKGADTQYF
NA | TRBD1 | TRBJ1-3 | TRBV7-9 | TGTGCCAGCAGCTCAGGACAGGGGAAGACTGGAAACACCATATATTTT | CASSSGQGKTGNTIYF
few | TRBD1 | TRBJ2-3 | TRBV6-6 | TGTGCCAGCAGCGACAGGGGGCTCGCAGATACGCAGTATTTT | CASSDRGLADTQYF
NA | NA | TRBJ1-1 | TRBV5-5 | TGTGCCAGCAATATAGGAGTTTGGACTGAAGCTTTCTTT | CASNIGVWTEAFF
once | NA | TRBJ2-1 | TRBV27 | TGTGCCAGCAGTTCCCAAGGGAATGAGCAGTTCTTC | CASSSQGNEQFF
NA | NA | TRBJ1-1 | TRBV19 | TGTGCCAGTAGTATAGATCAGGGCGGAACGAACACTGAAGCTTTCTTT | CASSIDQGGTNTEAFF
NA | TRBD1 | TRBJ1-2 | TRBV11-2 | TGTGCCAGCAGCCGTAATAGACAGGGACCAGGCTATGGCTACACCTTC | CASSRNRQGPGYGYTF
NA | TRBD2 | TRBJ2-7 | TRBV2 | TGTGCCAGCAGTGCGACTAGCGACTACGAGCAGTACTTC | CASSATSDYEQYF
NA | NA | TRBJ1-5 | TRBV9 | TGTGCCAGCAGAGACCCGGGACAAGGGGATGATAGCAATCAGCCCCAGCATTTT | CASRDPGQGDDSNQPQHF
NA | NA | TRBJ1-5 | TRBV27 | TGTGCCAGAAGAGGGAGGGGTCAGCCCCAGCATTTT | CARRGRGQPQHF
NA | NA | TRBJ1-1 | TRBV9 | TGTGCCAGCAGCGTAGGAGGGGCGGGGAACACTGAAGCTTTCTTT | CASSVGGAGNTEAFF
once | TRBD2 | TRBJ2-3 | TRBV7-2 | TGTGCCAGCAGCTCCCCTAGCGGGAGCATCACAGATACGCAGTATTTT | CASSSPSGSITDTQYF
NA | NA | TRBJ1-1 | TRBV7-2 | TGTGCCAGCAGCTCCGCCAAGGGGCTGGGTGCTTTCTTT | CASSSAKGLGAFF
NA | NA | TRBJ2-5 | TRBV4-3 | TGCGCCAGCAGCCAAAACCCACGGGAGACCCAGTACTTC | CASSQNPRETQYF
NA | TRBD1 | TRBJ1-2 | TRBV5-1 | TGCGCCAGCAGCTTAACCGGGACAGGCGTTTCTCCCTATGGCTACACCTTC | CASSLTGTGVSPYGYTF
NA | TRBD1 | TRBJ1-2 | TRBV30 | TGTGCCTGGAGTTTAGGACAGGGGCCTTTCTATGGCTACACCTTC | CAWSLGQGPFYGYTF
NA | NA | TRBJ2-7 | TRBV29-1 | TGCAGCGTTGTGGTCTCCTACGAGCAGTACTTC | CSVVVSYEQYF
once | NA | TRBJ2-6 | TRBV7-2 | TGTGCCAGCAGCTTAAGTCTAGCTGGGGCCAACGTCCTGACTTTC | CASSLSLAGANVLTF
NA | NA | TRBJ1-1 | TRBV29-1 | TGCAGCGTTGGGGGGGACGGTGAAGCTTTCTTT | CSVGGDGEAFF
NA | TRBD2 | TRBJ2-7 | TRBV29-1 | TGCAGCGTTGGTATGAAGCGGGGGACCTACGAGCAGTACTTC | CSVGMKRGTYEQYF
NA | NA | TRBJ1-5 | TRBV21-1 | TGTGCCAGCGAGATGAGGGGAAGGGGCAATCAGCCCCAGCATTTT | CASEMRGRGNQPQHF
NA | NA | TRBJ2-2 | TRBV10-3 | TGTGCCATCAGTGAGGCCAGGGACGGGGAGCTGTTTTTT | CAISEARDGELFF
once | TRBD2 | TRBJ2-5 | TRBV5-1 | TGCGCCAGCAGCCCCGTCAGCGGGGCACAAGAGACCCAGTACTTC | CASSPVSGAQETQYF
NA | TRBD1 | TRBJ2-3 | TRBV7-2 | TGTGCCAGCAGGAGACAGGGGGGCACAGATACGCAGTATTTT | CASRRQGGTDTQYF
NA | NA | TRBJ2-6 | TRBV5-6 | TGTGCCAGCAGCACTACAGGGCCTGGGGCCAACGTCCTGACTTTC | CASSTTGPGANVLTF